The present TCR beta chain was sequenced within a study of beta chain features in type 1 diabetes. Across the whole study: Cell yields, age and gender were similar between patients and healthy donors. Sorted cell examination encompassed 85 million to 140 million cells across all samples.

V lost 4 bases and J 4 bases, leaving 11 bases between the germline ends. Germline CDR1 and CDR2: GTSNPN and SVGIG (reference sequence). The CDR3 is 12 residues long. Concerning this clone: Its antigen is as yet unknown.

General study findings and limits: Moderate but significant shortening of TCRB CDR3s was recorded in all four CD4+ subsets from Type 1 diabetes patients.

Sequenced material consisted of expressed TCRB transcripts (all of the isolated RNA was reverse transcribed). TCRdb's copy holds only in-frame clones and misses some; the assay was immunoSEQ multiplex PCR. Among 500,000 to 650,000 clones listed, roughly 12% were seen once. Sorting with CD45RO/CCR7/CD25/CD127/CD95/CD27 yielded naive, central memory, regulatory and stem-like memory CD4+ cells. This receptor was identified in a man younger than 40 with type 1 diabetes. The sample taken for sequencing was naive CD4+ T cells from blood. The rearrangement uses TRBV30 and TRBJ2-7, with D possibly TRBD1 on 5 matching bases. DNA of the CDR3: TGTGCCTGGATTAACGACAGTTACGAGCAGTACTTC. The encoded protein is CAWINDSYEQYF. Full variable domain (rest looked up from reference TRBV30 and TRBJ2-7): SQTIHQWPATLVQPVGSPLSLECTVEGTSNPNLYWYRQAAGRGLQLLFYSVGIGQISSEVPQNLSASRPQDRQFILSSKKLLLSDSGFYLCAWINDSYEQYFGPGTRLTVT.